The rows below give T cell receptor beta chains drawn from one sample of a study of shared clonotypes between healthy human individuals. The data were produced by immunoSEQ multiplex PCR, yet TCRdb's version contains in-frame clones alone and is incomplete. Seen here are roughly 2.1 million clones, around 93% observed once, and the top ten hold roughly 1.7%. The sequenced sample consisted of naive CD8+ T cells from PBMCs. These receptors were obtained from a man younger than 30 in good health. Some clones in this sample may be carry-over from other donors' samples. CDR3s include the opening cysteine and the closing phenylalanine or tryptophan. Fields, in order: V gene, J gene, clone size, D gene, CDR3 DNA, CDR3 protein. A D gene is named only where the DNA matches it firmly. Only part of the rows carry a size: once, few, many, or a class if the clone is expanded.

TRBV7-9	TRBJ2-2	.	.	TGTGCCAGCAGCTTAGGGCAGGTTACCGGGGAGCTGTTTTTT	CASSLGQVTGELFF
TRBV9	TRBJ2-7	.	.	TGTGCCAGCAGCGTAGGTGTCAGGGGTAGCTACGAGCAGTACTTC	CASSVGVRGSYEQYF
TRBV2	TRBJ2-1	.	TRBD2	TGTGCCAGCATGGGTGGTAGCGGGAGTGTAGATGAGCAGTTCTTC	CASMGGSGSVDEQFF
TRBV9	TRBJ2-1	once	.	TGTGCCAGCAGCGTAGGATGGTACTCCTACAATGAGCAGTTCTTC	CASSVGWYSYNEQFF
TRBV27	TRBJ2-1	.	TRBD1	TGTGCCAGCAGACCGGACAGGGGGCTCTACAATGAGCAGTTCTTC	CASRPDRGLYNEQFF
TRBV19	TRBJ2-7	.	TRBD2	TGTGCCAGTAGGGGGAGGGGTCACGAGCAGTACTTC	CASRGRGHEQYF
TRBV12-5	TRBJ2-1	.	TRBD2	TGTGCTAGTGGGACTAGCGGGAGTATGGGTGAGCAGTTCTTC	CASGTSGSMGEQFF
TRBV2	TRBJ2-1	.	TRBD2	TGTGCCAGCAGTACCGGGACAGGGACTAGCGGGAGAGTCGGGGATGAGCAGTTCTTC	CASSTGTGTSGRVGDEQFF
TRBV5-1	TRBJ2-7	.	TRBD2	TGCGCCAGCAGCTTCGGACTAGCGGCGATCTCCTACGAGCAGTACTTC	CASSFGLAAISYEQYF
TRBV27	TRBJ2-1	.	.	TGTGCCAGCAGTTTGGGGGCTAGCGCGTACAATGAGCAGTTCTTC	CASSLGASAYNEQFF
TRBV15	TRBJ1-1	.	.	TGTGCCACCAGCAGTTCAATGAACACTGAAGCTTTCTTT	CATSSSMNTEAFF
TRBV11-2	TRBJ1-2	.	TRBD1	TGTGCCAGCAGCCAACTGGCCGGGACAGGGGGATTAAACTATGGCTACACCTTC	CASSQLAGTGGLNYGYTF
TRBV9	TRBJ2-3	.	.	TGTGCCAGCAGCGTAGATTCAGATACGCAGTATTTT	CASSVDSDTQYF
TRBV7-8	TRBJ2-1	once	TRBD1	TGTGCCAGCAGCGACCGGGACAGGGCCTACAATGAGCAGTTCTTC	CASSDRDRAYNEQFF
TRBV19	TRBJ2-7	.	.	TGTGCCAGTAGCTCAGAGGGACATTGGATGTACGAGCAGTACTTC	CASSSEGHWMYEQYF
TRBV5-8	TRBJ2-1	.	.	TGTGCCAGCAGCAAAAGGTTCTTC	CASSKRFF
TRBV4-2	TRBJ1-1	once	TRBD1	TGTGCCAGCAGCCAAGAGGGGCAGGGGGGGGAGAACACTGAAGCTTTCTTT	CASSQEGQGGENTEAFF
TRBV10-2	TRBJ2-1	.	TRBD2	TGCGCCAGCAGTGAGATTCGACTAGCGGTCGGTGAGCAGTTCTTC	CASSEIRLAVGEQFF
TRBV27	TRBJ2-1	.	TRBD2	TGTGCCAGCAGTTTGAGCGGGAGGCCATACAATGAGCAGTTCTTC	CASSLSGRPYNEQFF
TRBV5-5	TRBJ2-7	.	TRBD2	TGTGCCAGCAGCGTGACTAGCGGGTACACCTACGAGCAGTACTTC	CASSVTSGYTYEQYF
TRBV5-6	TRBJ1-2	.	.	TGTGCCAGCAGCTTGCTAAAAACGAACTATGGCTACACCTTC	CASSLLKTNYGYTF
TRBV4-1	TRBJ2-7	.	.	TGCGCCAGCAGCCATATACAGGCCTACGAGCAGTACTTC	CASSHIQAYEQYF
TRBV4-1	TRBJ2-1	.	.	TGCGCCAGCAGCCAAGATACCCGCGCTGAGCAGTTCTTC	CASSQDTRAEQFF
TRBV11-2	TRBJ2-5	.	.	TGTGCCAGCAGCTTAGTTTTGGGGGTGGAGACCCAGTACTTC	CASSLVLGVETQYF
TRBV4-3	TRBJ2-2	.	TRBD2	TGCGCCAGCAGCCAAGATAGGACTAGCGGGAACACCGGGGAGCTGTTTTTT	CASSQDRTSGNTGELFF
TRBV2	TRBJ1-1	few	.	TGTGCCAGCAGGGTCAACCGAAACACTGAAGCTTTCTTT	CASRVNRNTEAFF
TRBV5-1	TRBJ2-1	.	TRBD1	TGCGCCAGCAGCTTAGACAGGGCCTCCTACAATGAGCAGTTCTTC	CASSLDRASYNEQFF
TRBV9	TRBJ2-7	.	.	TGTGCCAGCAGCGGGACGACCTACGAGCAGTACTTC	CASSGTTYEQYF
TRBV19	TRBJ1-1	few	.	TGTGCCAGTATCGGACAGCGGTATGAAGCTTTCTTT	CASIGQRYEAFF
TRBV5-1	TRBJ2-2	.	.	TGCGCCAGCAGCTCATACAGGGAAAACACCGGGGAGCTGTTTTTT	CASSSYRENTGELFF
TRBV7-3	TRBJ1-1	.	.	TGTGCCAGCAGGGGGAGGGAGACTGAAGCTTTCTTT	CASRGRETEAFF